This passage covers 32 T cell receptor beta chains from one sample sequenced in a study of post-analysis software for immune sequencing data. Study outcomes and limitations: Five or six TRBV segments were significantly more frequent in patients than in controls. TRBV5-6, TRBV5-1 and TRBV20-1 were among these segments.

These receptors have no known antigen. cDNA libraries of TCR beta carried unique molecular identifiers. TCRdb ran MiXCR on the PCR reads and lists one entry per CDR3 protein. The sample includes approximately 730,000 distinct CDR3 sequences, roughly 50% of them seen just once. Sample: blood. The receptors originated from a girl between 5 and 17 years old with multiple sclerosis.

In this sample, this clonotype turned up many times. The chain has TRBV27 and TRBJ2-7; D not certain. There are 11 residues in the CDR3. Germline V gene data show CDR1 as MNHEY and CDR2 as SMNVEV (reference sequence). Trimming took off 5 bases at V and 4 bases at J, with 6 bases between the two ends. Written as DNA, the CDR3 is TGTGCCAGCAGTAGTGCTTACGAGCAGTACTTC. Protein product: CASSSAYEQYF.

The CDR3 here is CASSQGRDSYNEQFF. For the CDR3, the DNA is TGTGCCAGCAGCCAAGGAAGGGACTCCTACAATGAGCAGTTCTTC. J is TRBJ2-1 and V is TRBV4-2; D gene unclear. This CDR3 is 15 amino acids long. In germline, CDR1 is LGHNA, CDR2 YNFKEQ. Trimming shortened V by 1 base and J by 0 bases, and 7 bases separated the two germline ends.

The V call is TRBV11-2, the J call TRBJ2-5, with a weak D call TRBD1 (6 bases). Trimming took 4 bases from V and 3 from J, leaving 9 bases between them. The CDR3 sequence is 13 residues long. Germline CDR1 and CDR2: SGHAT and FQNNGV. CDR3 in amino acids: CASSSQGKETQYF. The CDR3 DNA reads TGTGCCAGCAGCTCCCAGGGGAAAGAGACCCAGTACTTC.

The sample holds a few counts of this clonotype. The J gene is TRBJ2-3, the V gene TRBV5-1; 10 bases are shared with TRBD2. The CDR3 is 16 amino acids. Germline V gene data show CDR1 as SGHRS and CDR2 as YFSETQ. The trim removed 5 bases at V and 3 bases at J, leaving 9 bases unmatched. The CDR3 DNA follows: TGCGCCAGCAGGGTGGGGCTAGCGGGAGTTACAGATACGCAGTATTTT. Amino acid sequence: CASRVGLAGVTDTQYF.

V and J are TRBV20-1 and TRBJ2-5, with D maybe TRBD1 (5 bases). This CDR3 comprises 13 residues. CDR1 is DFQATT and CDR2 is SNEGSKA in the germline V gene (reference sequence). Deletions cut 0 bases from V and 4 bases from J, with 9 bases between. CDR3 sequence reads: CSARDQGGETQYF. The CDR3 bases are TGCAGTGCTAGAGACCAGGGCGGAGAGACCCAGTACTTC.

This chain uses TRBV9 with TRBJ2-1; D remains ambiguous. Trimming pared 0 bases from V and 7 bases from J, leaving 8 bases between. Germline V gene data show CDR1 as SGDLS and CDR2 as YYNGEE. This CDR3 has 13 amino acids. The CDR3 DNA reads TGTGCCAGCAGCGTAGCACCGTCTAATGAGCAGTTCTTC. As protein: CASSVAPSNEQFF.

The chain joins TRBV9 to TRBJ2-7; 11 bases are shared with TRBD2. Per the germline V gene, CDR1 is SGDLS and CDR2 is YYNGEE. The CDR3 is 15 residues long. The J segment lost 2 bases and the V segment lost 6 bases, leaving 7 bases of the junction unmatched. The CDR3 DNA reads TGTGCCAGCAACCTCGGGACTAGCGGAACCTACGAGCAGTACTTC. It encodes CASNLGTSGTYEQYF. The variable domain in full, with the rest retrieved from reference TRBV9 and TRBJ2-7, is DSGVTQTPKHLITATGQRVTLRCSPRSGDLSVYWYQQSLDQGLQFLIQYYNGEERAKGNILERFSAQQFPDLHSELNLSSLELGDSALYFCASNLGTSGTYEQYFGPGTRLTVT.

This sequence joins TRBV12-3 or TRBV12-4 and TRBJ2-7; no definite D call. This CDR3 spans 15 amino acids. Trimming took off 6 bases at V and 3 bases at J, with 18 bases between the two ends. CDR3 region: CASSPTAALGYEQYF. CDR3 in DNA: TGTGCCAGCAGCCCTACAGCTGCCCTCGGCTACGAGCAGTACTTC.

J is TRBJ1-6 and V is TRBV7-3, with D possibly TRBD1 on 5 matching bases. The CDR3 totals 14 residues. V lost 2 bases, J lost 8 bases, and 10 bases lay in between. Germline V gives CDR1 SGHTA, CDR2 FQGTGA. The CDR3 DNA follows: TGTGCCAGCAGCTTAGGCAGGGCGGATTCACCCCTCCACTTT. Its protein is CASSLGRADSPLHF.

In its sample, this clonotype was seen a few times. The chain carries TRBV29-1 and TRBJ2-7; 10 nucleotides match TRBD1. The germline gives CDR1 SQVTM, CDR2 ANQGSEA. The CDR3 length is 15 residues. V was pared by 6 bases and J by 0 bases, with 8 bases of the junction left unmatched. The CDR3 here is CSVEVGTGVSYEQYF. The CDR3 DNA follows: TGCAGCGTGGAGGTCGGGACAGGGGTCTCCTACGAGCAGTACTTC.

The J gene is TRBJ1-5, the V gene TRBV12-5; D gene uncertain. V was trimmed by 0 bases and J by 0 bases, leaving 9 bases between them. Germline V gene data show CDR1 as LGHNT and CDR2 as FRNRAP. The CDR3 spans 16 residues. Here the CDR3 DNA reads TGTGCTAGTGGTTTGGTTTTGGGCTTTAGCAATCAGCCCCAGCATTTT. Its translation: CASGLVLGFSNQPQHF.

This clonotype was counted a single time. The rearrangement links TRBV11-2 to TRBJ2-7; D possibly corresponds to TRBD2 (7 bases). This CDR3 spans 12 amino acids. The germline V and J ends were trimmed by 10 bases and 4 bases, with 14 bases remaining between them. CDR1 and CDR2 (germline): SGHAT, FQNNGV. The CDR3 region has the DNA TGTGCCATCCCGGGGGGCAAATACGAGCAGTACTTC. Translation gives CAIPGGKYEQYF.

This clonotype has a handful of counts. V and J are TRBV29-1 and TRBJ2-7; 7 nucleotides line up with TRBD2. CDR3 length equals 14 residues. After removal of 1 base from V and 4 bases from J, the junction contained 7 bases not matched to a gene. Germline V gives CDR1 SQVTM, CDR2 ANQGSEA. CDR3 residues: CSVEGTRPPYEQYF. For the CDR3, the DNA is TGCAGCGTTGAAGGGACTAGGCCGCCTTACGAGCAGTACTTC.

The chain employs TRBV5-6 and TRBJ1-4; 7 nucleotides align to TRBD1. This CDR3 spans 16 amino acids. The germline V gene has CDR1 SGHDT and CDR2 YYEEEE. V dropped 3 bases and J dropped 5; count of bases not matched to a gene: 10. The CDR3 DNA follows: TGTGCCAGCAGCTACACCCGGACAGGTGAAAATGAAAAACTGTTTTTT. Amino acids: CASSYTRTGENEKLFF.

The sample holds a few counts of this clonotype. The V gene is TRBV27, the J gene TRBJ2-3, with 14 bases identical to TRBD2. V was pared by 3 bases and J by 5 bases, with 4 bases of the junction left unmatched. This CDR3 region has 16 residues. CDR1 is MNHEY, CDR2 SMNVEV, per germline (reference sequence). The CDR3 nucleotides are TGTGCCAGCAGTTTTAGACTAGCGGGAGGGGGAGATACGCAGTATTTT. This sequence encodes CASSFRLAGGGDTQYF.

This clonotype was seen more than once but under ten times. V gene TRBV7-2 combines with J gene TRBJ2-3; 11 bases agree with TRBD2. This CDR3 contains 16 residues. CDR1 and CDR2 (germline): SGHTA, FQGNSA. The V and J ends lost 5 bases and 3 bases, in that order; junction bases with no gene match: 7. The CDR3 nucleotides read TGTGCCAGCAGCCCGGGGACTAGCGGAGAGACAGATACGCAGTATTTT. It specifies CASSPGTSGETDTQYF.

The CDR3 DNA reads TGTGCCAGCAGCGCGGGTATGGGCGACTTGGCGCAAGAGACCCAGTACTTC. Translated, it gives CASSAGMGDLAQETQYF. The chain uses TRBV7-6 and TRBJ2-5; weak D call: TRBD2 (5 bases). CDR3 size: 17 residues. V was shortened by 5 bases and J by 2 bases, with 21 bases between the two germline ends. The germline V gene encodes CDR1 SGHVS and CDR2 FNYEAQ.

As regards this clonotype: This may arise from a read error, as a much more abundant clone is one base away. V gene TRBV29-1 combines with J gene TRBJ2-7; D may be TRBD1 (6 bases). The CDR3 is made up of 11 amino acids. Germline V gene lookup returns CDR1 SQVTM and CDR2 ANQGSEA. V was shortened by 6 bases and J by 2 bases, with 8 bases between the two germline ends. This CDR3 is CSVRTAYEQYF. The CDR3 coding sequence is TGCAGCGTCAGGACAGCCTACGAGCAGTACTTC.

The chain joins TRBV28 to TRBJ2-5; the match to TRBD1 covers 12 bases. This CDR3 region has 15 residues. Per the germline V gene, CDR1 is MDHEN and CDR2 is SYDVKM. Unmatched junction bases numbered 6, after V lost 5 bases and J lost 5 bases. The CDR3 nucleotides read TGTGCCAGCAGTATCCGGGGACAGGGGGCTGAGACCCAGTACTTC. This gives the protein CASSIRGQGAETQYF.

This clonotype appeared a few times. J is TRBJ2-4 and V is TRBV7-2; 16 positions agree with TRBD2. Germline V gene sequence: CDR1 SGHTA, CDR2 FQGNSA. This CDR3 region has 16 residues. V trimming: 3 bases; J trimming: 13 bases; junction bases outside the gene matches: 9. The CDR3 coding sequence is TGTGCCAGCAGCTTGGGTCCGGGACTAGCGGGAGGGGAGCAGTACTTC. Protein: CASSLGPGLAGGEQYF.

In its sample, this clonotype was seen a few times. The V and J genes are TRBV27 and TRBJ2-5; 15 nucleotides match TRBD2. Germline CDR1 reads MNHEY; CDR2 reads SMNVEV (reference sequence). The junction had 8 bases not matched to a gene; V was cut back by 5 bases and J by 1 base. There are 18 residues in the CDR3. CDR3 region: CASSIGTSGRRLQETQYF. The CDR3 nucleotides read TGTGCCAGCAGTATCGGGACTAGCGGGAGGAGGCTCCAAGAGACCCAGTACTTC.

V and J are TRBV4-3 and TRBJ2-5, with 8 bases fitting TRBD1. The junction had 11 bases not matched to a gene; V was cut back by 0 bases and J by 2 bases. Germline CDR1 and CDR2: LGHNA and YSLEER. CDR3 length: 18 amino acids. The CDR3 protein is CASSQEAPQGARQETQYF. CDR3 nucleotide sequence: TGCGCCAGCAGCCAAGAGGCCCCCCAGGGGGCCCGACAAGAGACCCAGTACTTC.

This chain uses TRBV28 with TRBJ2-3, with TRBD2 matching over 10 bases. The germline CDR1 and CDR2 sequences are MDHEN and SYDVKM. V was pared by 6 bases and J by 2 bases, with 8 bases of the junction left unmatched. CDR3 length equals 16 residues. In nucleotides, the CDR3 is TGTGCCAGCAGGCCACTAGCGGGACTAACCACAGATACGCAGTATTTT. Its protein product is CASRPLAGLTTDTQYF.

The chain links TRBV7-9 to TRBJ2-5; D not certain. V gave up 4 bases and J gave up 1 base, with 19 bases separating them. The CDR3 runs 17 residues. Germline V gene sequence: CDR1 SEHNR, CDR2 FQNEAQ (reference sequence). CDR3 bases: TGTGCCAGCAGCTCCCGAGGTAGTCAGAAAGCCCAAGAGACCCAGTACTTC. Translation: CASSSRGSQKAQETQYF.

The V gene is TRBV7-2, the J gene TRBJ1-5; D remains unclear. V was shortened by 1 base and J by 5 bases, with 18 bases between the two germline ends. Per germline, CDR1 SGHTA and CDR2 FQGNSA. The CDR3 has 17 residues. CDR3 region: CASSLGSTRRVDQPQHF. The CDR3, as DNA: TGTGCCAGCAGCTTAGGCAGTACTAGGCGGGTCGATCAGCCCCAGCATTTT. Together with reference TRBV7-2 and TRBJ1-5, the CDR3 gives the full variable domain: GAGVSQSPSNKVTEKGKDVELRCDPISGHTALYWYRQSLGQGLEFLIYFQGNSAPDKSGLPSDRFSAERTGGSVSTLTIQRTQQEDSAVYLCASSLGSTRRVDQPQHFGDGTRLSIL.

The rearrangement joins TRBV7-9 to TRBJ2-1, with unresolved D. The CDR3 runs 14 residues. In germline, CDR1 is SEHNR, CDR2 FQNEAQ (reference sequence). Trimming took 5 bases from V and 8 from J, leaving 16 bases between them. The CDR3 loop reads CASSPPGRLHEQFF. The DNA for the CDR3 is TGTGCCAGCAGCCCCCCCGGAAGGCTACATGAGCAGTTCTTC.

The genes are TRBV29-1 and TRBJ2-1; 11 bases align to TRBD1. The CDR3 is 15 residues long. Per the germline V gene, CDR1 is SQVTM and CDR2 is ANQGSEA. Trimming cost V 1 base and J 5 bases; bases outside gene matches: 4. The CDR3 DNA is TGCAGCGTTGAAGGGGACAGGGGGGATAACAATGAGCAGTTCTTC. Translation: CSVEGDRGDNNEQFF.

This clonotype was found once. The chain combines TRBV28 with TRBJ1-1; 8 nucleotides match TRBD1. The CDR3 has 16 residues. With V trimmed by 3 bases and J by 8 bases, 14 bases remained unmatched. Germline lookup yields CDR1 MDHEN and CDR2 SYDVKM. CDR3 coding DNA: TGTGCCAGCAGTTTGTTACCGACAGGGGTAGCCCGAGAAGCTTTCTTT. Its protein product is CASSLLPTGVAREAFF.

In nucleotides, the CDR3 is TGTGCCAGCAGCCAAGAAGGATTGGGGGGCCCCGAAGATACGCAGTATTTT. This codes for CASSQEGLGGPEDTQYF. The V and J genes are TRBV4-2 and TRBJ2-3; D may correspond to TRBD1 or TRBD2 (6 bases each). Germline V gives CDR1 LGHNA, CDR2 YNFKEQ. V lost 0 bases and J lost 5, with 18 bases in between. The CDR3 is 17 residues long.

This clonotype was seen a few times. The rearrangement links TRBV6-2 or TRBV6-3 to TRBJ1-1; D may be TRBD1 (6 bases). CDR3 length: 12 residues. Trimming pared 8 bases from V and 5 bases from J, leaving 12 bases between. The germline V gene encodes CDR1 MNHEY and CDR2 SVGEGT. The CDR3, as DNA: TGTGCCAGCCAGGACAGCCCAACTGAAGCTTTCTTT. Its protein product is CASQDSPTEAFF.

In this sample, this clonotype turned up a few times. V is TRBV27 and J is TRBJ1-2; D remains unclear. With 5 bases removed from V and 6 bases from J, the gap between germline ends came to 19 bases. The CDR3 runs 15 residues. Germline lookup yields CDR1 MNHEY and CDR2 SMNVEV (reference sequence). As DNA, the CDR3 is TGTGCCAGCAGTATGACACCTTTTTATTTAAATGGCTACACCTTC. It is translated as CASSMTPFYLNGYTF.

V gene TRBV3-1 combines with J gene TRBJ1-1, with D unresolved. The CDR3 sequence is 14 residues long. In germline, CDR1 is LGHDT, CDR2 YNNKEL (reference sequence). The V end was cut by 1 base, the J end by 1 base, with 7 bases between. The CDR3 region has the DNA TGTGCCAGCAGCCAAGTTTCGGGGAACACTGAAGCTTTCTTT. Translating it yields CASSQVSGNTEAFF.